A selection of T cell receptor beta chains follows, all from one sample in a study of immune evolution from preneoplasia to lung adenocarcinoma. The repertoire was sequenced with immunoSEQ multiplex PCR; TCRdb's copy has only in-frame clones and lacks some. Of about 5,100 clones in the sample, less than 85% were seen once. What was sequenced was FFPE minimally invasive lung adenocarcinoma tissue. The source of these receptors is a person aged 50 or older with lung adenocarcinoma. CDR3s include the opening cysteine and the closing phenylalanine or tryptophan. D genes are given only for firm matches. Clone size, where shown, is once, few, many, or a class for clones that have expanded.

TRBD2	TRBJ2-1	TRBV7-8	once	CASSPEPYTSGRMGEQFF	TGTGCCAGCAGCCCCGAGCCCTATACTAGCGGGAGAATGGGTGAGCAGTTCTTC
TRBD2	TRBJ2-1	TRBV27	.	CASSSPTSGGAYNEQFF	TGTGCCAGCAGTTCCCCCACTAGCGGGGGGGCCTACAATGAGCAGTTCTTC
TRBD1	TRBJ2-1	TRBV11-3	.	CASSLGQGVYNEQFF	TGTGCCAGCAGCTTAGGACAGGGTGTCTACAATGAGCAGTTCTTC
.	TRBJ1-1	TRBV27	once	CASRPRTANTEAFF	TGTGCCAGCAGACCACGGACGGCGAACACTGAAGCTTTCTTT
TRBD1	TRBJ2-3	TRBV18	.	CASSQGTGGTDTQYF	TGTGCCAGCTCTCAAGGGACAGGGGGCACAGATACGCAGTATTTT
.	TRBJ2-5	TRBV30	.	CAWSVRGQETQYF	TGTGCCTGGAGTGTTAGGGGACAAGAGACCCAGTACTTC
TRBD2	TRBJ2-2	TRBV6-5	.	CASSYLAGGAGELFF	TGTGCCAGCAGTTACCTAGCGGGGGGGGCAGGGGAGCTGTTTTTT
TRBD2	TRBJ2-7	TRBV2	.	CASSGSGSRYEQYF	TGTGCCAGCAGTGGGAGCGGGAGTCGCTACGAGCAGTACTTC
.	TRBJ1-4	TRBV7-8	.	CASSLEGSFNEKLFF	TGTGCCAGCAGCTTAGAGGGCAGTTTTAATGAAAAACTGTTTTTT
TRBD1	TRBJ1-2	TRBV7-9	.	CASSLAIGQVTNYGYTF	TGTGCCAGCAGCTTAGCCATCGGACAGGTTACGAACTATGGCTACACCTTC
.	TRBJ1-4	TRBV4-2	.	CASSQAWGTNEKLFF	TGTGCCAGCAGCCAAGCATGGGGAACTAATGAAAAACTGTTTTTT
.	TRBJ2-7	TRBV6-1	.	CASSEAPSTSYEQYF	TGTGCCAGCAGTGAAGCGCCCTCTACCTCCTACGAGCAGTACTTC
TRBD1	TRBJ1-4	TRBV4-1	.	CASSQGPGQGAFEKLFF	TGCGCCAGCAGCCAAGGACCGGGACAGGGGGCCTTTGAAAAACTGTTTTTT
TRBD2	TRBJ2-7	TRBV30	.	CAWMGGTYEQYF	TGTGCCTGGATGGGAGGGACCTACGAGCAGTACTTC
.	TRBJ1-5	TRBV6-1	.	CASSEAGRGQPQHF	TGTGCCAGCAGTGAGGCAGGGAGAGGGCAGCCCCAGCATTTT
.	TRBJ1-6	TRBV18	.	CASSPRDGVTPLHF	TGTGCCAGCTCACCTCGGGACGGAGTAACTCCCCTCCACTTT
TRBD1	TRBJ2-7	TRBV7-9	.	CASSGTGPYEQYF	TGTGCCAGCTCCGGGACAGGGCCCTACGAGCAGTACTTC
TRBD1	TRBJ1-1	TRBV7-2	few	CASSFQAGGNTEAFF	TGTGCCAGCAGCTTTCAGGCAGGGGGTAACACTGAAGCTTTCTTT
TRBD1	TRBJ1-2	TRBV7-8	.	CASSLAEQGAPVYRGYTF	TGTGCCAGCAGCTTAGCGGAACAGGGGGCTCCGGTATATCGTGGCTACACCTTC
.	TRBJ1-5	TRBV30	.	CAWRLAENQPQHF	TGTGCCTGGAGGTTGGCAGAGAATCAGCCCCAGCATTTT
.	TRBJ2-3	TRBV9	.	CASSVEGWGSTDTQYF	TGTGCCAGCAGCGTAGAAGGTTGGGGAAGCACAGATACGCAGTATTTT
TRBD2	TRBJ2-2	TRBV18	.	CASSPPAGGTGELFF	TGTGCCAGCTCACCACCCGCGGGGGGGACCGGGGAGCTGTTTTTT
.	TRBJ2-7	TRBV18	.	CASSSSHKQYF	TGTGCCAGCTCCTCTTCCCACAAGCAGTACTTC
TRBD2	TRBJ2-4	TRBV4-1	.	CASSQGPLSGGVGNIQYF	TGCGCCAGCAGCCAAGGCCCCTTAAGCGGGGGGGTAGGAAACATTCAGTACTTC
.	TRBJ2-5	TRBV7-9	.	CASSLRLGETQYF	TGTGCCAGCAGCCTGCGTTTGGGGGAGACCCAGTACTTC
TRBD2	TRBJ2-3	TRBV29-1	.	CSVGLAGWSTDTQYF	TGCAGCGTTGGACTAGCGGGATGGAGCACAGATACGCAGTATTTT
.	TRBJ1-1	TRBV19	.	CASSGMVNTEAFF	TGTGCCAGTAGTGGGATGGTTAACACTGAAGCTTTCTTT
.	TRBJ1-5	TRBV6-1	once	CASSEGGQINQPQHF	TGTGCCAGCAGTGAGGGTGGACAGATCAATCAGCCCCAGCATTTT
.	TRBJ2-3	TRBV7-7	.	CASSLAETDTQYF	TGTGCTAGCAGCTTAGCGGAAACAGATACGCAGTATTTT
TRBD1	TRBJ1-1	TRBV7-9	.	CASSGGQYTEAFF	TGTGCCAGCAGCGGGGGACAGTACACTGAAGCTTTCTTT
.	TRBJ2-6	TRBV6-5	.	CATLSPGANVLTF	TGTGCCACCCTCAGTCCTGGGGCCAACGTCCTGACTTTC
.	TRBJ1-3	TRBV2	.	CASSEIYGNTIYF	TGTGCCAGCAGTGAAATATATGGAAACACCATATATTTT
.	TRBJ1-4	TRBV18	once	CASRGKGVSNEKLFF	TGTGCCAGCAGAGGAAAAGGGGTGTCTAATGAAAAACTGTTTTTT
.	TRBJ2-6	TRBV29-1	.	CSVEPQVAGANVLTF	TGCAGCGTTGAGCCGCAGGTGGCTGGGGCCAACGTCCTGACTTTC
TRBD1	TRBJ2-1	TRBV11-3	.	CASSLGTGGMDEQFF	TGTGCCAGCAGCTTAGGGACAGGGGGTATGGATGAGCAGTTCTTC
TRBD2	TRBJ2-5	TRBV5-4	.	CASQTSYSGGEETQYF	TGTGCCAGCCAAACCTCTTATAGCGGGGGAGAAGAGACCCAGTACTTC
.	TRBJ2-3	TRBV6-6	once	CASRGESTDTQYF	TGTGCCAGCAGAGGGGAAAGCACAGATACGCAGTATTTT
.	TRBJ2-7	TRBV6-1	once	CASSERQGLSYEQYF	TGTGCCAGCAGTGAACGCCAGGGACTCTCCTACGAGCAGTACTTC
.	TRBJ2-7	TRBV5-5	.	CASNLAAGVGYEQYF	TGTGCCAGCAACTTGGCGGCCGGGGTAGGGTACGAGCAGTACTTC
TRBD1	TRBJ2-3	TRBV5-1	few	CASSLGDRGGTDTQYF	TGCGCCAGCAGCTTGGGTGACAGGGGAGGCACAGATACGCAGTATTTT
TRBD2	TRBJ2-1	TRBV27	.	CATGGISYNEQFF	TGTGCCACGGGGGGGATCTCCTACAATGAGCAGTTCTTC
TRBD1	TRBJ2-1	TRBV6-4	.	CASSDFRQGSYNEQFF	TGTGCCAGCAGTGACTTCCGACAGGGCTCCTACAATGAGCAGTTCTTC
.	TRBJ2-5	TRBV18	once	CASSPPIGESLQETQYF	TGTGCCAGCTCACCACCGATTGGAGAGAGTTTACAAGAGACCCAGTACTTC
.	TRBJ1-3	TRBV28	.	CASREGSGNTIYF	TGTGCCAGCAGGGAAGGGTCTGGAAACACCATATATTTT
.	TRBJ1-4	TRBV4-3	few	CASSQGDYGGEKLFF	TGCGCCAGCAGCCAAGGGGACTACGGAGGGGAAAAACTGTTTTTT
TRBD2	TRBJ2-2	TRBV6-6	.	CASLLAGATGELFF	TGTGCCAGCCTCCTAGCGGGGGCTACCGGGGAGCTGTTTTTT
TRBD2	TRBJ2-7	TRBV2	once	CASRTSSFEQYF	TGTGCCAGCCGGACTAGTAGTTTCGAGCAGTACTTC
TRBD2	TRBJ2-4	TRBV28	.	CASSLSAGTSDVKNIQYF	TGTGCCAGCAGTTTATCCGCCGGGACTAGCGACGTCAAAAACATTCAGTACTTC
.	TRBJ2-1	TRBV30	.	CAWSRLREMNNEQFF	TGTGCCTGGAGTCGCCTTAGGGAGATGAACAATGAGCAGTTCTTC
TRBD1	TRBJ1-5	TRBV7-2	.	CASSLGLEQGWKPQHF	TGTGCCAGCAGCTTAGGGCTGGAACAGGGGTGGAAGCCCCAGCATTTT
.	TRBJ2-7	TRBV12-1	.	CASSFNGGTSSYEQYF	TGTGCCAGCAGCTTTAATGGCGGGACTAGCTCCTACGAGCAGTACTTC